Following are 29 T cell receptor beta chains from one sample sequenced in a study of neoadjuvant anti-PD-1 for oral cavity cancer. Profiled with immunoSEQ multiplex PCR; TCRdb holds only in-frame clones, not every one. There are over 13,000 clones in the sample; roughly 70% occur only once, and 2.1% lies in the top ten. The source material was PBMCs, sampled before nivolumab (anti-PD-1) treatment. The receptors originated from a person aged 40 to 85 with oral cavity squamous cell carcinoma.

The chain joins TRBV28 to TRBJ1-2; a possible D gene is TRBD1 (5 bases). The CDR3 loop spans 14 amino acids. CDR1 is MDHEN, CDR2 SYDVKM, per germline. Trimming cost V 8 bases and J 9 bases, with 22 bases left between them. The DNA for the CDR3 is TGTGCCAGCCTCCCTGGGGACCGGGCCGTGAGCTACACCTTC. This translates into CASLPGDRAVSYTF.

This rearrangement joins TRBV19 to TRBJ2-3; 9 bases are shared with TRBD2. Germline values: CDR1 LNHDA, CDR2 SQIVND (reference sequence). Germline trimming cut 8 bases from V and 2 bases from J; bases unmatched to any gene: 5. The CDR3 runs to 14 residues. CDR3 region: CASRLADLTDTQYF. CDR3 bases: TGTGCCAGTCGACTAGCGGACCTCACAGATACGCAGTATTTT.

This rearrangement joins TRBV19 to TRBJ1-2; 10 bases are a match to TRBD1. CDR1 is LNHDA and CDR2 is SQIVND in the germline V gene (reference sequence). This CDR3 contains 16 residues. J lost 1 base, V lost 0 bases, and 2 bases had no gene match. This CDR3 reads CASSIDRDRGNYGYTF. For the CDR3, the DNA is TGTGCCAGTAGTATAGATCGGGACAGGGGTAACTATGGCTACACCTTC.

This clone has more than one count but fewer than ten. The genes are TRBV29-1 and TRBJ2-5; D is possibly TRBD2 (6 bases). The CDR3 loop spans 13 amino acids. Trimming shortened V by 7 bases and J by 0 bases, and 12 bases separated the two germline ends. Germline assignment: CDR1 SQVTM and CDR2 ANQGSEA. CDR3 DNA sequence: TGCAGCGCCACACGGGGGAACCAAGAGACCCAGTACTTC. Its protein product is CSATRGNQETQYF.

This sequence joins TRBV14 and TRBJ1-2; 9 bases agree with TRBD1. Germline CDR1 reads SGHDN; CDR2 reads FVKESK. The CDR3 spans 16 residues. J was trimmed by 2 bases and V by 4 bases; bases with no gene match: 8. The CDR3 DNA is TGTGCCAGCAGCCCTTTGGGACAGGGCATCAACTATGGCTACACCTTC. Residues: CASSPLGQGINYGYTF.

V and J are TRBV6-5 and TRBJ2-4; 7 positions match TRBD1. The CDR3 runs 12 residues. Germline V gene sequence: CDR1 MNHEY, CDR2 SVGAGI. The trim removed 8 bases at V and 8 bases at J, leaving 6 bases unmatched. The DNA for the CDR3 is TGTGCCAGCCACTCCCAGGGGGACATTCAGTACTTC. It encodes CASHSQGDIQYF.

The V gene is TRBV9, the J gene TRBJ2-3; 9 bases align to TRBD2. Germline V CDR1 and CDR2: SGDLS, YYNGEE. This CDR3 is built from 15 residues. The trim removed 0 bases at V and 7 bases at J, leaving 6 bases unmatched. The DNA for the CDR3 is TGTGCCAGCAGCGTAGTGGCGGGAGGGCCAAATACGCAGTATTTT. This translates into CASSVVAGGPNTQYF.

V usage is TRBV5-6 and J usage is TRBJ2-7; D gene uncertain. The CDR3 totals 12 residues. The germline V gene has CDR1 SGHDT and CDR2 YYEEEE. V was cut by 4 bases and J by 3 bases, with 8 bases left in between. The CDR3 loop reads CASSTSHYEQYF. The CDR3 DNA reads TGTGCCAGCAGCACCTCCCACTACGAGCAGTACTTC.

This chain connects TRBV19 to TRBJ1-2, with 7 bases aligning to TRBD1. This CDR3 has 16 residues. Germline V CDR1 and CDR2: LNHDA, SQIVND (reference sequence). Losses at the gene ends were 5 bases for V and 5 bases for J; bases not matched to a gene: 14. This chain's CDR3 is CASSPIHRGLMYGYTF. The CDR3 coding sequence is TGTGCCAGTAGTCCGATTCACAGGGGATTAATGTATGGCTACACCTTC.

The rearrangement joins TRBV29-1 to TRBJ1-2; 8 nucleotides align to TRBD1. The V and J ends lost 1 base and 6 bases, in that order; junction bases with no gene match: 7. The CDR3 totals 14 residues. Per germline, CDR1 SQVTM and CDR2 ANQGSEA. The CDR3 loop is CSVEGGRGPNGYTF. The CDR3 coding sequence is TGCAGCGTTGAAGGGGGCAGGGGGCCGAATGGCTACACCTTC.

The chain joins TRBV13 to TRBJ1-5, with D uncertain. Per germline, CDR1 PRHDT and CDR2 FYEKMQ (reference sequence). The CDR3 sequence is 13 residues long. Trimming shortened V by 3 bases and J by 11 bases, and 14 bases separated the two germline ends. DNA of the CDR3: TGTGCCAGCAGCTTCCGGGGAGCCGAAGCCCAGCATTTT. This codes for CASSFRGAEAQHF.

This CDR3 reads CASSVKVGGGTQHF. Written as DNA, the CDR3 is TGTGCCAGCAGTGTGAAGGTCGGGGGAGGGACCCAGCATTTT. This chain uses TRBV6-1 with TRBJ1-5, with a tentative D call TRBD1 (5 bases). Germline-derived CDR1 and CDR2 are MNHNS and SASEGT. The CDR3 is made up of 14 amino acids. The germline V and J ends were trimmed by 4 bases and 11 bases, with 18 bases remaining between them.

The chain recombines TRBV27 with TRBJ1-6; the D is unclear. V was clipped by 2 bases and J by 7 bases, with 12 bases between them. This CDR3 has 15 residues. The germline CDR1 and CDR2 sequences are MNHEY and SMNVEV (reference sequence). DNA for the CDR3: TGTGCCAGCAGTTTACAACACCCTAAAAATTCACCCCTCCACTTT. Its protein product is CASSLQHPKNSPLHF.

The V gene is TRBV5-8, the J gene TRBJ2-7; 7 nucleotides match TRBD1. V shed 2 bases, J shed 9 bases, and the junction held 14 bases outside the gene matches. Germline CDR1 and CDR2: SGHTS and YDEGEE. The CDR3 has 15 amino acids. The CDR3 DNA reads as TGTGCCAGCAGCTTCCAAAACGTACAGGGGTTGAGGCAGTACTTC. It codes for CASSFQNVQGLRQYF.

This clone was seen just once. J is TRBJ2-7 and V is TRBV2, with D uncertain. The germline CDR1 and CDR2 sequences are SNHLY and FYNNEI. The CDR3 is 11 amino acids. V lost 2 bases and J 9 bases, leaving 8 bases between the germline ends. CDR3 coding DNA: TGTGCCAGCAGTGAAATTTTCGGGCAGTACTTC. Translation gives CASSEIFGQYF.

J is TRBJ2-2 and V is TRBV5-6, with D possibly matching TRBD2 (5 bases). V dropped 1 base and J dropped 2 bases, with 9 bases sitting between them. The CDR3 loop spans 15 amino acids. Germline CDR1 reads SGHDT; CDR2 reads YYEEEE. The CDR3 coding sequence is TGTGCCAGCAGCTTGAGAGGGTTCAACACCGGGGAGCTGTTTTTT. Translated, it gives CASSLRGFNTGELFF. Supplemented by reference TRBV5-6 and TRBJ2-2, the full variable domain reads DAGVTQSPTHLIKTRGQQVTLRCSPKSGHDTVSWYQQALGQGPQFIFQYYEEEERQRGNFPDRFSGHQFPNYSSELNVNALLLGDSALYLCASSLRGFNTGELFFGEGSRLTVL.

The V call is TRBV11-2, the J call TRBJ1-3, with no clear D. V lost 2 bases and J 3 bases, leaving 14 bases between the germline ends. Germline V lookup: CDR1 SGHAT, CDR2 FQNNGV. The CDR3 is 16 amino acids. The CDR3 reads CASSLNLRVRGNTIYF. The DNA of the CDR3 is TGTGCCAGCAGCTTAAATCTAAGGGTGCGTGGAAACACCATATATTTT.

The chain employs TRBV28 and TRBJ1-2; 11 bases are a match to TRBD1. CDR1 is MDHEN, CDR2 SYDVKM, per germline. The V gene end was trimmed by 5 bases and the J gene end by 8 bases; junction bases not matched to a gene: 7. This CDR3 has 14 amino acids. The CDR3, as DNA: TGTGCCAGCAGTGGCGGACAGGGGGCGAGGGGCTACACCTTC. It encodes CASSGGQGARGYTF.

V usage is TRBV6-1 and J usage is TRBJ1-6; the D is unclear. Germline CDR1 reads MNHNS; CDR2 reads SASEGT. V shed 5 bases and J shed 8 bases, with 13 bases lying between them. The CDR3 is made up of 14 amino acids. CDR3 nucleotides: TGTGCCAGCAGTCTCAACCCGGGCGATTCACCCCTCCACTTT. This sequence encodes CASSLNPGDSPLHF.

This chain connects TRBV13 to TRBJ2-1; weak D call: TRBD2 (5 bases). V was clipped by 3 bases and J by 8 bases, with 14 bases between them. The CDR3 is 14 amino acids. The germline CDR1 and CDR2 sequences are PRHDT and FYEKMQ (reference sequence). The CDR3 region has the DNA TGTGCCAGCAGCTTCCGGGAAAGTAGCTATGAGCAGTTCTTC. Amino acid sequence: CASSFRESSYEQFF.

The chain combines TRBV7-2 with TRBJ1-4, with TRBD1 matching 7 bases. Trimming at V came to 10 bases and at J to 7 bases, leaving 24 bases not matched to a gene. The V gene's germline CDR1 is SGHTA and CDR2 FQGNSA. The CDR3 loop spans 18 amino acids. CDR3 DNA: TGTGCCACCAACCCGATTAGGGGGCCCCCGTCGCGTAGTGAAAAACTGTTTTTT. It specifies CATNPIRGPPSRSEKLFF.

This sequence joins TRBV5-1 and TRBJ2-5, with 7 bases identical to TRBD1. CDR1 is SGHRS, CDR2 YFSETQ, per germline. This CDR3 region has 15 residues. V lost 4 bases, J lost 2 bases, and 8 bases stayed unmatched. The CDR3 loop reads CASSRVGQLQETQYF. The CDR3 DNA is TGCGCCAGCAGCCGGGTGGGACAGCTACAAGAGACCCAGTACTTC.

This clone was recorded once. The chain has TRBV2 and TRBJ1-5; unclear D gene. The V and J ends lost 7 bases and 3 bases respectively, with 7 bases between them. The CDR3 totals 12 residues. CDR1 is SNHLY, CDR2 FYNNEI, per germline. CDR3 in DNA: TGTGCCAGCAACCCTTCCAATCAGCCCCAGCATTTT. Its translation: CASNPSNQPQHF. Supplemented by reference TRBV2 and TRBJ1-5, the full variable domain reads EPEVTQTPSHQVTQMGQEVILRCVPISNHLYFYWYRQILGQKVEFLVSFYNNEISEKSEIFDDQFSVERPDGSNFTLKIRSTKLEDSAMYFCASNPSNQPQHFGDGTRLSIL.

This chain joins TRBV7-7 and TRBJ2-2; D uncertain. There are 17 residues in the CDR3. V lost 2 bases, J lost 0 bases, and 13 bases lay in between. Per germline, CDR1 SSHAT and CDR2 FNYEAQ (reference sequence). The CDR3 loop is CASSLSYRPANTGELFF. CDR3 DNA sequence: TGTGCCAGCAGCTTATCGTACCGGCCAGCGAACACCGGGGAGCTGTTTTTT.

This clone has only a few counts. The chain uses TRBV10-1 and TRBJ2-5; D gene ambiguous. Trimming cost V 9 bases and J 1 base, with 18 bases left between them. The germline gives CDR1 WNHNN, CDR2 SYGVQD (reference sequence). This CDR3 is built from 15 residues. CDR3 sequence: CASLNLPGVQETQYF. CDR3 nucleotide sequence: TGCGCCAGTCTAAATCTCCCTGGGGTCCAAGAGACCCAGTACTTC.

The chain employs TRBV9 and TRBJ1-6, with D hard to call. The length of the CDR3 is 15 residues. V was cut by 0 bases and J by 8 bases, with 12 bases left in between. Germline CDR1 is SGDLS and CDR2 is YYNGEE. For the CDR3, the DNA is TGTGCCAGCAGCGTAGCAACTAGGGAAGATTCACCCCTCCACTTT. It is translated as CASSVATREDSPLHF.

The chain carries TRBV6-5 and TRBJ2-3; 11 nucleotides agree with TRBD2. V lost 11 bases and J lost 1; bases outside the gene matches: 5. The CDR3 is made up of 14 amino acids. Germline assignment: CDR1 MNHEY and CDR2 SVGAGI. CDR3 DNA sequence: TGTGCCGCCAAACTAGCGGGGGGCACAGATACGCAGTATTTT. Protein sequence: CAAKLAGGTDTQYF.

The V call is TRBV5-4, the J call TRBJ1-6, with D tentatively TRBD1 (5 bases). The CDR3 is made up of 15 amino acids. Germline CDR1 and CDR2: SGHNT and YYREEE (reference sequence). Trimming shortened V by 0 bases and J by 6 bases, and 10 bases separated the two germline ends. This chain's CDR3 is CASSLAQGLNSPLHF. The CDR3 DNA reads as TGTGCCAGCAGCTTGGCCCAGGGCCTTAATTCACCCCTCCACTTT.

The chain links TRBV5-1 to TRBJ1-1; 7 nucleotides align to TRBD1. Trimming took 4 bases from V and 2 from J; bases not matched to a gene: 8. This CDR3 is built from 15 residues. The V gene's germline CDR1 is SGHRS and CDR2 YFSETQ. DNA of the CDR3: TGCGCCAGCAGCACCCCGGCAGGGGGTAACACTGAAGCTTTCTTT. Amino acid sequence: CASSTPAGGNTEAFF. Full variable domain (remainder filled in from reference TRBV5-1 and TRBJ1-1): KAGVTQTPRYLIKTRGQQVTLSCSPISGHRSVSWYQQTPGQGLQFLFEYFSETQRNKGNFPGRFSGRQFSNSRSEMNVSTLELGDSALYLCASSTPAGGNTEAFFGQGTRLTVV.